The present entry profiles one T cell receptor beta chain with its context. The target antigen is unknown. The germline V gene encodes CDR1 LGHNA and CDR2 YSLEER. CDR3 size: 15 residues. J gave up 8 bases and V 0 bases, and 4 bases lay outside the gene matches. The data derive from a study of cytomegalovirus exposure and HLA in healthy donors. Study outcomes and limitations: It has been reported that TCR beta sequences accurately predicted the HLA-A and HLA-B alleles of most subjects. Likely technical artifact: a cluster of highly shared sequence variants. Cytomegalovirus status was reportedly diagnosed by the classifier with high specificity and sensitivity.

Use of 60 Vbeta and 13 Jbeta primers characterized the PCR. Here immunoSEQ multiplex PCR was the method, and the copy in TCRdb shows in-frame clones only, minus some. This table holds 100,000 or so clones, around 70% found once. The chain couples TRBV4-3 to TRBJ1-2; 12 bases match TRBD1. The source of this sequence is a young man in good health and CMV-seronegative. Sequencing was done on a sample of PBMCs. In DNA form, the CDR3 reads TGCGCCAGCAGCCAAGAGCTCGGGACAGGGGGCGGCTACACCTTC. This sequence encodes CASSQELGTGGGYTF.